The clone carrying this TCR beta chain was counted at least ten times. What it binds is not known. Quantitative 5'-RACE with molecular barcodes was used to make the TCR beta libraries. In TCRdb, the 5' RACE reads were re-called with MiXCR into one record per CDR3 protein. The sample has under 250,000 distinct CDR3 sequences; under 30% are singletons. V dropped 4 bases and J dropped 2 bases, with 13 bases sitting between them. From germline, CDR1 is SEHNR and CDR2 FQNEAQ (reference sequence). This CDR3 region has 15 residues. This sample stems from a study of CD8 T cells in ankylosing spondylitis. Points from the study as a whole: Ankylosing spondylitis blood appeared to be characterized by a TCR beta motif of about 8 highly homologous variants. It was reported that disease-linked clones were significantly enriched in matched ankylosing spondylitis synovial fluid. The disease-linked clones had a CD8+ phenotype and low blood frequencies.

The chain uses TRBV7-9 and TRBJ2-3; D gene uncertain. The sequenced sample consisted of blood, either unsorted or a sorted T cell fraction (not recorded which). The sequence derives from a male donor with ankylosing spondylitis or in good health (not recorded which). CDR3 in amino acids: CASSSTDLPTDTQYF. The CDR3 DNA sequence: TGTGCCAGCAGCTCGACGGATCTACCCACAGATACGCAGTATTTT.